These 14 T cell receptor beta chains share one sample of origin, sequenced in a study of blood T cell repertoires in COVID-19. Only in-frame clones appear in the TCRdb table, and some are missing; sequencing was by immunoSEQ multiplex PCR. In the table there are under 65,000 clones, about 79% of which are singletons. Sequenced sample: peripheral blood. The source is a woman in her fifties or sixties with acute or convalescent COVID-19.

For this clone: In the same sample, other DNA sequences code for this CDR3. This CDR3 reads CASSLGTGGNTIYF. The CDR3 bases are TGCGCCAGCAGCTTGGGTACAGGGGGGAACACCATATATTTT. The rearrangement links TRBV5-1 to TRBJ1-3; TRBD1 matches at 8 bases. V shed 0 bases and J 7 bases; nucleotides not matched to a gene: 3. This CDR3 contains 14 residues. The germline V gene encodes CDR1 SGHRS and CDR2 YFSETQ. The whole variable domain, remainder taken from reference TRBV5-1 and TRBJ1-3, is KAGVTQTPRYLIKTRGQQVTLSCSPISGHRSVSWYQQTPGQGLQFLFEYFSETQRNKGNFPGRFSGRQFSNSRSEMNVSTLELGDSALYLCASSLGTGGNTIYFGEGSWLTVV.

This sequence joins TRBV6-2 or TRBV6-3 and TRBJ2-1; 9 bases match TRBD2. CDR3 size: 16 residues. CDR1 is MNHEY, CDR2 SVGEGT, per germline. V trimming: 4 bases; J trimming: 6 bases; junction bases outside the gene matches: 10. CDR3 DNA: TGTGCCAGCAGTTCTTGGGGACTAGCAGGGGTCAATGAGCAGTTCTTC. Amino acid sequence: CASSSWGLAGVNEQFF.

The chain couples TRBV6-5 to TRBJ2-6; the D gene is possibly TRBD2 (5 bases). CDR3 size: 14 residues. V was cut by 6 bases and J by 4 bases, with 10 bases left in between. Germline V gives CDR1 MNHEY, CDR2 SVGAGI. The CDR3 region is CASRDPGGANVLTF. The CDR3 coding sequence is TGTGCCAGCAGGGATCCGGGGGGGGCCAACGTCCTGACTTTC.

This sequence joins TRBV19 and TRBJ1-2; 7 bases are a match to TRBD1. The V gene end was trimmed by 6 bases and the J gene end by 7 bases; junction bases not matched to a gene: 8. Germline V gene data show CDR1 as LNHDA and CDR2 as SQIVND (reference sequence). This CDR3 region has 13 residues. CDR3 in DNA: TGTGCCAGTAGCACGCAGGGGGGTCTTGGCTACACCTTC. Its translation is CASSTQGGLGYTF.

J is TRBJ1-2 and V is TRBV27; TRBD1 is a possible D gene (5 bases). The ends were cut back, 6 bases at V and 8 bases at J, with 28 bases in the middle. Germline V gene data show CDR1 as MNHEY and CDR2 as SMNVEV (reference sequence). The CDR3 has 17 amino acids. CDR3: CASRTRAGGGILGGYTF. DNA for the CDR3: TGTGCCAGCAGGACCCGGGCCGGGGGGGGTATTTTGGGCGGCTACACCTTC.

The chain has TRBV19 and TRBJ1-1, with D perhaps matching TRBD1 (5 bases). Trimming stripped 6 bases from V and 1 base from J, with 18 bases between. The CDR3 runs 16 residues. Germline lookup yields CDR1 LNHDA and CDR2 SQIVND (reference sequence). The CDR3 region has the DNA TGTGCCAGTAGGAACACAGGCGCGGATTCGAACACTGAAGCTTTCTTT. This translates into CASRNTGADSNTEAFF.

The J gene is TRBJ2-3, the V gene TRBV24-1, with 8 bases matching TRBD1. CDR1 and CDR2 from the germline V gene are KGHDR and SFDVKD. CDR3 length: 17 residues. V shed 4 bases and J 0 bases; nucleotides not matched to a gene: 8. This CDR3 is CATSDNGQGLSTDTQYF. CDR3 coding DNA: TGTGCCACCAGTGACAACGGACAGGGACTTAGCACAGATACGCAGTATTTT.

The genes are TRBV18 and TRBJ1-1, with D unclear. CDR3 length: 12 residues. The V gene lost 5 bases and the J gene lost 0 bases, with 4 bases spanning the gap. Germline V gene lookup returns CDR1 KGHSH and CDR2 LQKENI. CDR3 protein: CASSTVNTEAFF. CDR3 DNA: TGTGCCAGCTCAACTGTGAACACTGAAGCTTTCTTT.

The chain is built from TRBV5-1 and TRBJ2-2; TRBD1 aligns across 11 bases. V was clipped by 5 bases and J by 5 bases; unmatched bases: 2. The CDR3 covers 14 residues. From germline, CDR1 is SGHRS and CDR2 YFSETQ. CDR3 in amino acids: CASSRDRGTGELFF. DNA for the CDR3: TGCGCCAGCAGTAGGGACAGGGGGACCGGGGAGCTGTTTTTT.

The chain carries TRBV7-9 and TRBJ2-3; tentatively, D is TRBD2 (5 bases). CDR1 and CDR2 (germline): SEHNR, FQNEAQ (reference sequence). The CDR3 extends over 14 amino acids. The V gene lost 4 bases and the J gene lost 4 bases, with 12 bases spanning the gap. The CDR3 sequence: CASSSGGPADTQYF. Written as DNA, the CDR3 is TGTGCCAGCAGCTCTGGCGGGCCCGCAGATACGCAGTATTTT.

This rearrangement joins TRBV11-1 to TRBJ1-3; unclear D gene. The CDR3 spans 13 residues. Looked up from germline, CDR1 is SGHAT and CDR2 is FQDESV (reference sequence). V was clipped by 3 bases and J by 4 bases, with 7 bases between them. CDR3 loop: CASSFQAGNTIYF. The DNA of the CDR3 is TGTGCCAGCAGCTTCCAGGCAGGAAACACCATATATTTT.

This chain connects TRBV29-1 to TRBJ1-1, with TRBD1 matching 8 bases. The V and J ends lost 2 bases and 4 bases, in that order; junction bases with no gene match: 0. Per germline, CDR1 SQVTM and CDR2 ANQGSEA. This CDR3 has 12 residues. The CDR3 loop reads CSVEQGATEAFF. The CDR3 DNA is TGCAGCGTTGAACAGGGGGCCACTGAAGCTTTCTTT. Full variable domain (remainder filled in from reference TRBV29-1 and TRBJ1-1): SAVISQKPSRDICQRGTSLTIQCQVDSQVTMMFWYRQQPGQSLTLIATANQGSEATYESGFVIDKFPISRPNLTFSTLTVSNMSPEDSSIYLCSVEQGATEAFFGQGTRLTVV.

This sequence joins TRBV30 and TRBJ1-1; D is uncertain. The V and J ends lost 5 bases and 0 bases respectively, with 10 bases between them. Germline CDR1 and CDR2: GTSNPN and SVGIG (reference sequence). The CDR3 runs 13 residues. CDR3 nucleotide sequence: TGTGCCTGGGAGGAGTTATTGAACACTGAAGCTTTCTTT. Protein sequence: CAWEELLNTEAFF.

The chain couples TRBV6-5 to TRBJ2-3, with TRBD2 identical over 10 bases. Germline-derived CDR1 and CDR2 are MNHEY and SVGAGI. The V and J ends lost 10 bases and 2 bases, in that order; junction bases with no gene match: 9. The CDR3 has 15 amino acids. CDR3 nucleotides: TGTGCCACCTTGGGTAGCGGGGGGCCCACAGATACGCAGTATTTT. Translation: CATLGSGGPTDTQYF.